The entry that follows covers one T cell receptor beta chain sequence. Its antigen is still unknown. Base qualities are not at hand, and no much larger clone is one base apart. Whole blood was collected in K2EDTA tubes by collaborating institutions according to the institutions' own protocols. For TCRbeta analysis, collaborator samples were shipped as frozen whole blood, as isolated PBMCs, or as DNA extracted from either sample type. This specimen comes from a study of blood T cell repertoires in COVID-19 (dated by TCRdb to about 2020). Study-wide context: The collaborator samples originated in the United States, Italy and Spain and spanned the acute and convalescent phases of COVID-19. The prospective study material was composed of cDNA or gDNA derived from T cells, B-cell-depleted T cells, or PBMCs. HLA class I and class II types, where available, came from metadata supplied by the sample provider rather than from assay-based typing. A freely available public database, intended as a resource for researchers studying the immune response to SARS-CoV-2, is where the repertoires were released. A de-identified subject ID, COVID-19 status, age in years and sex were almost always included in the sample metadata. Samples came from the ongoing ImmuneRACE study (first 160 participants) plus 1,254 subjects from 6 global collaborators. The dataset comprised deeply sampled blood TCRbeta repertoires from subjects exposed to, actively infected with, or recovered from COVID-19.

TCRbeta CDR3 regions were amplified from genomic DNA using the immunoSEQ Assay, a bias-controlled multiplex PCR. In the authors' own workflow: The number of nucleated cells in each sample was estimated by amplification of reference gene primers within the assay. To quantify the absolute abundance of each unique TCRbeta CDR3 rearrangement, sequence reads were collapsed and filtered. For each sample, productive Simpson clonality was calculated by taking the square root of Simpson's diversity index across productive rearrangements. TCRdb limited this immuneACCESS table to in-frame rearrangements with V and J called. A share of clones is missing; checked studies link under half to unresolved V genes, and the rest is unexplained. The V and J calls and clone size are taken from that table; D and trimming were inferred from the DNA. A total of around 200,000 clones appear in this sample, about 86% of them only once. 2.5% to 3.5% of the sample rests with the top ten.

The paper as a whole reports these results and caveats: How much clinical and demographic metadata was included differed by source and by participant, and the metadata was provided uncurated.

Inclusive of the bounding cysteine and phenylalanine, the CDR3 is 13 residues long. Solely the CDR3 DNA is kept, with 39 bases framed from the first base. The junction shows trimming of 0 bases on V and 4 bases on J, plus 6 bases between the germline ends. CDR1 and CDR2 are drawn from the germline V gene (reference sequence): SEHNR, FQNEAQ. Sequencing was performed on peripheral blood. The clonotype was recovered from a man aged 45-65 years with active or convalescent COVID-19. Recombination joined TRBV7-9 with TRBJ1-2; too little of a D gene remains to name it. The nucleotides read TGTGCCAGCAGCTTAGCCGGGGTCTATGGCTACACCTTC. Translated, it reads CASSLAGVYGYTF.